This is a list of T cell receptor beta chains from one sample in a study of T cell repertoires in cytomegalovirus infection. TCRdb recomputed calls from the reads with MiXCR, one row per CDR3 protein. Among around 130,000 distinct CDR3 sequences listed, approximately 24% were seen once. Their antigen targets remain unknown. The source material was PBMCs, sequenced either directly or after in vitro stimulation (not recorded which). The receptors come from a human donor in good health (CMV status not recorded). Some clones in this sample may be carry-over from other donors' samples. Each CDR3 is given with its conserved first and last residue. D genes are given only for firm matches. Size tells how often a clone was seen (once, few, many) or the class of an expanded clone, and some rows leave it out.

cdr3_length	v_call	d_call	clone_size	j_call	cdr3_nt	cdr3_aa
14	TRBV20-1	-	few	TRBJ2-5	TGCAGTGCTAGAGTTTCTGGAGGTTTGGAGACCCAGTACTTC	CSARVSGGLETQYF
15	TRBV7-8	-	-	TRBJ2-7	TGTGCCAGCAGCTTAGGGCTAGGGGGGAGGTACGAGCAGTACTTC	CASSLGLGGRYEQYF
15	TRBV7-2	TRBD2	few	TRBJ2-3	TGTGCCAGCAGTACTAGCGGGAGGGCCGTAGATACGCAGTATTTT	CASSTSGRAVDTQYF
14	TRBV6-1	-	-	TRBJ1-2	TGTGCCAGCAGTTCGGTGGGGGGGGCTAATGGCTACACCTTC	CASSSVGGANGYTF
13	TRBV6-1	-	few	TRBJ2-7	TGTGCCAGCCAGAGGTCCGGGAGCTACGAGCAGTACTTC	CASQRSGSYEQYF
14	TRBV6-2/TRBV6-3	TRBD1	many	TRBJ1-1	TGTGCCAGCAGACACACAGGGGGTAACACTGAAGCTTTCTTT	CASRHTGGNTEAFF
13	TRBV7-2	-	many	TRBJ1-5	TGTGCCAGCAGCTTAGCAGGTGATCAGCCCCAGCATTTT	CASSLAGDQPQHF
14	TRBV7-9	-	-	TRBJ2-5	TGTGCCAGCAGCTTGCAGACTACGCAAGAGACCCAGTACTTC	CASSLQTTQETQYF
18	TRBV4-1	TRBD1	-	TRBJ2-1	TGCGCCAGCAGCCATGATACTCTCCGGACAGGGGGTCTCAATGAGCAGTTCTTC	CASSHDTLRTGGLNEQFF
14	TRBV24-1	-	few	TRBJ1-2	TGTGCCACCAGTGATTTTACAGCCGCCTATGGCTACACCTTC	CATSDFTAAYGYTF
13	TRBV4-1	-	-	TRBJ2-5	TGCGCCAGCAGCCGAGAATCTCCGGGGACCCAGTACTTC	CASSRESPGTQYF
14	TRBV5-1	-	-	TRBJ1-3	TGCGCCAGCAGCTTGGTAGCCTCTGGAAACACCATATATTTT	CASSLVASGNTIYF
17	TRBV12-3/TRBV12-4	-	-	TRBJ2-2	TGTGCCAGCAGCATACTGATCCGGAGAGGAGACGCCGGGGAGCTGTTTTTT	CASSILIRRGDAGELFF
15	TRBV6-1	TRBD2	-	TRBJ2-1	TGTGCCAGCAGTAGGGCGGGGGGACCCTACAATGAGCAGTTCTTC	CASSRAGGPYNEQFF
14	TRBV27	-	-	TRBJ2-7	TGTGCCAGCAGTTTTAGCGGTTTGGTCGACGAGCAGTACTTC	CASSFSGLVDEQYF
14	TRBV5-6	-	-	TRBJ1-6	TGTGCCAGCAGCTCCGGGGCGGGTAATTCACCCCTCCACTTT	CASSSGAGNSPLHF
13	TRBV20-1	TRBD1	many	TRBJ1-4	TGCAGTGCTAGCGCGACACAGGGGGGAAAACTGTTTTTT	CSASATQGGKLFF
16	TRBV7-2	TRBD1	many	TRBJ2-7	TGTGCCAGCAGCTTAGACCGGGACAGGGTGACCTACGAGCAGTACTTC	CASSLDRDRVTYEQYF
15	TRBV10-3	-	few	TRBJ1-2	TGTGCCATCAACGCCGTTAGGGGTCATACGGATGGCTACACCTTC	CAINAVRGHTDGYTF
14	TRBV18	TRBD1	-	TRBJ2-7	TGTGCCAGCTCACCAAGCCAGGGGGCCTACGAGCAGTACTTC	CASSPSQGAYEQYF
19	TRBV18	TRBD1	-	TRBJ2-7	TGTGCCAGCTCAAGGGCCCCCGGGACAGGGCGGGCTAGTCCCTACGAGCAGTACTTC	CASSRAPGTGRASPYEQYF
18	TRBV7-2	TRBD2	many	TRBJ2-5	TGTGCCAGCAGCTTAGGATTTGAGTGGCCGACTAGCGAAGAGACCCAGTACTTC	CASSLGFEWPTSEETQYF
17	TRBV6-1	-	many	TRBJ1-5	TGTGCCAGCAGTTTCTACCCGGGACTGGGTAGCAATCAGCCCCAGCATTTT	CASSFYPGLGSNQPQHF
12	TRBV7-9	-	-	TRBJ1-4	TGTGCCAGCAGCTTATGGAATGAAAAACTGTTTTTT	CASSLWNEKLFF
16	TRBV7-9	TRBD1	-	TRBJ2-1	TGTGCCAGCAGCCGAAGACCGGGACAGAGCGACAATGAGCAGTTCTTC	CASSRRPGQSDNEQFF
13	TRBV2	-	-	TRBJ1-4	TGTGCCAGCAGTGAGATTCGGGACGAAAAACTGTTTTTT	CASSEIRDEKLFF
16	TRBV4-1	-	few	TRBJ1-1	TGCGCCAGCAGCCAAGATGGAACAGGGTCATTCGCTGAAGCTTTCTTT	CASSQDGTGSFAEAFF
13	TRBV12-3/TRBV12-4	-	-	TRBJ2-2	TGTGCCAGCAGTCCCCAGGTTACCGGGGAGCTGTTTTTT	CASSPQVTGELFF
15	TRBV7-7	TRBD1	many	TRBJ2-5	TGTGCTAGCAGCAAAACCTCAGGGGGCTGGGAGACCCAGTACTTC	CASSKTSGGWETQYF
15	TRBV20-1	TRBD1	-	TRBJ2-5	TGCAGTGCTCCCTCCGAGGGGGCCTGGGGAGAGACCCAGTACTTC	CSAPSEGAWGETQYF
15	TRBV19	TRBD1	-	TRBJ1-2	TGTGCCAGTAGTATAGGGGGACAGGGGAGTCGTGGCTACACCTTC	CASSIGGQGSRGYTF
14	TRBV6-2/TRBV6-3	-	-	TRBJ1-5	TGTGCCAGCAGTTCGACGCAGGGGTATCAGCCCCAGCATTTT	CASSSTQGYQPQHF
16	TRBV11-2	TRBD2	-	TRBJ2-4	TGTGCCAGCAGCCTCGTAGCGGGAGGGCCTGGAAACATTCAGTACTTC	CASSLVAGGPGNIQYF
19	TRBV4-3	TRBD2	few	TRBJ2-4	TGCGCCAGCAGCCAAGATCTGGGACTAGCGGGAGCGCTTGGGAACATTCAGTACTTC	CASSQDLGLAGALGNIQYF
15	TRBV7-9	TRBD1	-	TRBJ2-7	TGTGCCAGCAGGTCGGACAGGGTTAGCTCCTACGAGCAGTACTTC	CASRSDRVSSYEQYF
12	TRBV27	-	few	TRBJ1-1	TGTGCCAGCAGTGCCCCGTGGGGAGAAGCTTTCTTT	CASSAPWGEAFF
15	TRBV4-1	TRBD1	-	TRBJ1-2	TGCGCCAGCAGCCAAGATGGGACAGGGGGCTATGGCTACACCTTC	CASSQDGTGGYGYTF
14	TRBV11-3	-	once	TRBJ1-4	TGTGCCAGCAGCTTCGCCGGGACGGCTGAAAAACTGTTTTTT	CASSFAGTAEKLFF
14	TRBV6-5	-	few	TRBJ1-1	TGTGCCAGCAGCTTCAAGGGGTACGGCACTGAAGCTTTCTTT	CASSFKGYGTEAFF
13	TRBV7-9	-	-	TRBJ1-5	TGTGCCGTGGGGGGGGATGGCAATCAGCCCCAGCATTTT	CAVGGDGNQPQHF
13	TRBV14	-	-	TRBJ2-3	TGTGCCAGCAGCCAAGGTCAAGGGACGACGCAGTATTTT	CASSQGQGTTQYF
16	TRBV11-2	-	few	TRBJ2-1	TGTGCCAGCAGCTTACCTGCAGAGCCGTCCTACAATGAGCAGTTCTTC	CASSLPAEPSYNEQFF
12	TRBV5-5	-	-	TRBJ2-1	TGTGCCAGCAGCTTGTCCGTATGGGAGCAGTTCTTC	CASSLSVWEQFF
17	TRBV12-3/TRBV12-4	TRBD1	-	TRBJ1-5	TGTGCCAGCAGTTTTTGGGGACAGGGGGCAGGGGGTCAGCCCCAGCATTTT	CASSFWGQGAGGQPQHF
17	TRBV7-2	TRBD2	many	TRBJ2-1	TGTGCCAGCAGCTTCCCAGCGGGAGGTAGTCAGGGCAATGAGCAGTTCTTC	CASSFPAGGSQGNEQFF
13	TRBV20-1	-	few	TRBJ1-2	TGCAGTGCTAGAATTGACAGGCACTATGGCTACACCTTC	CSARIDRHYGYTF
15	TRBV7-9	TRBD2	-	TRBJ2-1	TGTGCCAGCAGAGAGACTAGCGGGAGTTTCAGGGAGCAGTTCTTC	CASRETSGSFREQFF
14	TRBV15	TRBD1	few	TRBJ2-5	TGTGCCACCAGCCTCCGGACAGGGGAGGAGACCCAGTACTTC	CATSLRTGEETQYF
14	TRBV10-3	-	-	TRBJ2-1	TGTGCCATCAAGGCCGGGAGCTCCTACAATGAGCAGTTCTTC	CAIKAGSSYNEQFF
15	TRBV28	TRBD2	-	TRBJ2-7	TGTGCCACCCTTGCCTTCCGTCTAGCGGGAGACGAGCAGTACTTC	CATLAFRLAGDEQYF
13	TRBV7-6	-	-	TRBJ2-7	TGTGCCAGCAGCTTAGGTTTAGGAAGCGAGCAGTACTTC	CASSLGLGSEQYF
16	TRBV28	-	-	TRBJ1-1	TGTGCCAGCAGTCCTCAGACAGCCACAGAGAACACTGAAGCTTTCTTT	CASSPQTATENTEAFF